What follows describes a single TCR beta chain. Study processing details: Researchers report that nucleated cell counts were estimated from reference gene primer amplification. Sequenced by immunoSEQ multiplex PCR; TCRdb stores in-frame clones only, minus some. The DNA was the basis for D and trimming; V, J and clone size are from that table. Here the sample spans approximately 200,000 clones, approximately 83% being singletons. These data belong to a study of blood T cell repertoires in COVID-19. Across the whole study: Acute and convalescent COVID-19 samples came from the United States, Italy and Spain.

This TCR derives from a woman aged 60-75 years with acute or convalescent COVID-19. The sequenced sample consisted of peripheral blood.

The CDR3 DNA sequence: TGTGCCAGCAGCCCGGGGAGTTTGGAGCAAGAGACCCAGTACTTC. It is translated as CASSPGSLEQETQYF. The chain uses TRBV5-4 and TRBJ2-5; TRBD2 is a possible D gene (5 bases). Germline assignment: CDR1 SGHNT and CDR2 YYREEE (reference sequence). This CDR3 comprises 15 residues. The ends were cut back, 4 bases at V and 2 bases at J, with 15 bases in the middle.